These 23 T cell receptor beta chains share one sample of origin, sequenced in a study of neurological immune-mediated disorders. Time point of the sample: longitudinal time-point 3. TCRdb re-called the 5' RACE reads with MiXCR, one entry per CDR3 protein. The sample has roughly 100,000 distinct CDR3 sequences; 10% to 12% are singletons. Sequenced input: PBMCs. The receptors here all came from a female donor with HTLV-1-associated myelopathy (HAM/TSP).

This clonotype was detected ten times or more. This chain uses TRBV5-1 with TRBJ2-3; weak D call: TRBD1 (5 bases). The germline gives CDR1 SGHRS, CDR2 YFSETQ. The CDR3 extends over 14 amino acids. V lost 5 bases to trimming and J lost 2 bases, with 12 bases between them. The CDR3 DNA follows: TGCGCCAGCAGAGGTACAGGAACCACAGATACGCAGTATTTT. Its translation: CASRGTGTTDTQYF.

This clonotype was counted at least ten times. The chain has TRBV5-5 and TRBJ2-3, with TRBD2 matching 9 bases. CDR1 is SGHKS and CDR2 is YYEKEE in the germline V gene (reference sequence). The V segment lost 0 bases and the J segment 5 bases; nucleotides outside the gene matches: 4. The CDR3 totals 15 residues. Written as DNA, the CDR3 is TGTGCCAGCAGCTTGGGCGGGGGGGCCATAGATACGCAGTATTTT. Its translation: CASSLGGGAIDTQYF.

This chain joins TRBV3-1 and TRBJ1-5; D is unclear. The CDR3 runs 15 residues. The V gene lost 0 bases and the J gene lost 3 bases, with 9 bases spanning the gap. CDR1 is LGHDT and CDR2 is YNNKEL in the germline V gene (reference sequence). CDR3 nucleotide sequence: TGTGCCAGCAGCCAAGACCCTACTATCAATCAGCCCCAGCATTTT. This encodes CASSQDPTINQPQHF.

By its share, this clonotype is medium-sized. CDR3 residues: CSARDIRGGELFF. The CDR3 coding sequence is TGCAGTGCTAGAGATATAAGGGGAGGGGAGCTGTTTTTT. The chain combines TRBV20-1 with TRBJ2-2; D possibly corresponds to TRBD1 (5 bases). CDR1 DFQATT and CDR2 SNEGSKA come from the germline V gene (reference sequence). The CDR3 is made up of 13 amino acids. The V and J ends lost 0 bases and 8 bases respectively, with 10 bases between them.

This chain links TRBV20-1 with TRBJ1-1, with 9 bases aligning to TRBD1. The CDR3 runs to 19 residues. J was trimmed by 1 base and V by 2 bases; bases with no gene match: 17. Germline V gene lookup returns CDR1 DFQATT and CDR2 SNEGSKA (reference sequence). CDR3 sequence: CSARTSGDREVKKNTEAFF. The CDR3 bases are TGCAGTGCTAGAACCTCGGGGGACAGGGAGGTGAAAAAGAACACTGAAGCTTTCTTT.

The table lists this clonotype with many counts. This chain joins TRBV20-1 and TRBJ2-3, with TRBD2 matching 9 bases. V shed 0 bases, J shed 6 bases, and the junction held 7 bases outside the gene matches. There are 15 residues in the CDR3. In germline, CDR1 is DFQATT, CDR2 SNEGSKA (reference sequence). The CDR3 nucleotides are TGCAGTGCTAGAGATCTCGGCGGGGGGGGGGATACGCAGTATTTT. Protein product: CSARDLGGGGDTQYF.

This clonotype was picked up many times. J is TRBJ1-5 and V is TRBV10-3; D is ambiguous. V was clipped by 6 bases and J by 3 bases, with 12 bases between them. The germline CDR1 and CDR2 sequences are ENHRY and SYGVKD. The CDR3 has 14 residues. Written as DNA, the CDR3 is TGTGCCATCAGCCCGGGCCGGGACAATCAGCCCCAGCATTTT. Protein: CAISPGRDNQPQHF.

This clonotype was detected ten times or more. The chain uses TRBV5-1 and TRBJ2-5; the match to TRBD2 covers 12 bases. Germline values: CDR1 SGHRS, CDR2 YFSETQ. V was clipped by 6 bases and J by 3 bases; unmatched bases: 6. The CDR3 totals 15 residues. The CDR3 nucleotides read TGCGCCAGCACCCGGACTAGCGGGGCAGAAGAGACCCAGTACTTC. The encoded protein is CASTRTSGAEETQYF.

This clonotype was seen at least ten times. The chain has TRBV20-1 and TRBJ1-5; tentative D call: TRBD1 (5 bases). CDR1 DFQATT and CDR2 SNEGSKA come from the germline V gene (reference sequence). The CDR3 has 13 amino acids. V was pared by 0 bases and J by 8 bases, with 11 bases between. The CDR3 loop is CSAREGQIKPQHF. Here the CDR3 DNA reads TGCAGTGCTAGAGAAGGACAAATCAAGCCCCAGCATTTT.

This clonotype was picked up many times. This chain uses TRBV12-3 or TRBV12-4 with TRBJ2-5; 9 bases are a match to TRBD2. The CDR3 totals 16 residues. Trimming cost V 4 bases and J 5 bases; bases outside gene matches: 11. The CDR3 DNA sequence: TGTGCCAGCAGTTCTGGACTAGCGCCCGCCAGGGAGACCCAGTACTTC. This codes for CASSSGLAPARETQYF.

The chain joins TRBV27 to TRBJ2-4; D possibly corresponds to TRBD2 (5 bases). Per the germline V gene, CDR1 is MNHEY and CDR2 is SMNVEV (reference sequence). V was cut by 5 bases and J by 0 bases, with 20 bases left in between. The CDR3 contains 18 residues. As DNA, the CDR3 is TGTGCCAGCAGTGTAAGAGCGATTCAAGGACTAGCCAAAAACATTCAGTACTTC. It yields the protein CASSVRAIQGLAKNIQYF.

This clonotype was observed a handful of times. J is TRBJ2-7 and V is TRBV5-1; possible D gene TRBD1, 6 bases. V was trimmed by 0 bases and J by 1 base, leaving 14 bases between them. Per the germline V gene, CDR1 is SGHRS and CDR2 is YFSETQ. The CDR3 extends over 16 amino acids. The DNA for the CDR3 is TGCGCCAGCAGCTTGGATCTTGGCAGGGGATCCTACGAGCAGTACTTC. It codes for CASSLDLGRGSYEQYF.

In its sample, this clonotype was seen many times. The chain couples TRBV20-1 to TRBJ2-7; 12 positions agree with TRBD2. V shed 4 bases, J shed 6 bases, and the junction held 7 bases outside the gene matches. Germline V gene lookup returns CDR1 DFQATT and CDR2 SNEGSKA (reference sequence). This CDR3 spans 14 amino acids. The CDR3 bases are TGCAGTGCTAAGTGGCTAGCGGGGGGGCTCGAGCAGTACTTC. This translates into CSAKWLAGGLEQYF.

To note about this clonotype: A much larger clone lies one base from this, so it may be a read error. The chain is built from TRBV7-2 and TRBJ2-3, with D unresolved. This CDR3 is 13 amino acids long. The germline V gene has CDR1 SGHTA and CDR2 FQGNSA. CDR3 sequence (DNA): TGTGACAGCAGCTTTATCTTCACCGATACGCAGTATTTT. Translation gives CDSSFIFTDTQYF.

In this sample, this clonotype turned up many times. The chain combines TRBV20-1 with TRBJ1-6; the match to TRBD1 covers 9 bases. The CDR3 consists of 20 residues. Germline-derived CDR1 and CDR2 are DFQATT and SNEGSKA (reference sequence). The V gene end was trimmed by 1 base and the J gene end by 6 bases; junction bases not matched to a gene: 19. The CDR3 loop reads CSARVISGTGLKGGNSPLHF. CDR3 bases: TGCAGTGCTAGAGTGATTTCCGGGACAGGGTTAAAGGGAGGTAATTCACCCCTCCACTTT.

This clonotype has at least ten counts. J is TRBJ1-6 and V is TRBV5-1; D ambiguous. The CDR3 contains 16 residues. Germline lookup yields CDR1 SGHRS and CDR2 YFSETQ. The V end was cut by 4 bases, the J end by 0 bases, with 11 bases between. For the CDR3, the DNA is TGCGCCAGCAGCCTTACCAGGAGCTCCTATAATTCACCCCTCCACTTT. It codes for CASSLTRSSYNSPLHF.

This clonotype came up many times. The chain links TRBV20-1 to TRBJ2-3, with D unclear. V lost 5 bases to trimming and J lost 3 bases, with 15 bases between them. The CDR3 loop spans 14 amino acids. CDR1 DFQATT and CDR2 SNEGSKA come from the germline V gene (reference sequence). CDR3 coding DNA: TGCAGTGCTTACGCTGTTGGAAAGACAGATACGCAGTATTTT. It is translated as CSAYAVGKTDTQYF.

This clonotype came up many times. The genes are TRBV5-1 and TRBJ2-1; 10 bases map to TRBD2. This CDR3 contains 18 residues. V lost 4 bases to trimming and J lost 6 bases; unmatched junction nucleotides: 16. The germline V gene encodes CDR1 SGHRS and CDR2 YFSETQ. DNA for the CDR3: TGCGCCAGCAGCCTCTACCTACGACTAGCGGGCTCGAGCAATGAGCAGTTCTTC. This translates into CASSLYLRLAGSSNEQFF.

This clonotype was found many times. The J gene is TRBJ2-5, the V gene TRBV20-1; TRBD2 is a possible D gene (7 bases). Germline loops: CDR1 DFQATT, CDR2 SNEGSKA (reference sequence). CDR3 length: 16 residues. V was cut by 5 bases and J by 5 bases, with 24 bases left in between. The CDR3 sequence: CSAGLVGGPLGETQYF. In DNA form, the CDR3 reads TGCAGTGCTGGTCTGGTGGGGGGGCCACTTGGGGAGACCCAGTACTTC.

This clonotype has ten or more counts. The CDR3 protein is CASSSPRGEPYNEQFF. CDR3 DNA: TGCGCCAGCAGCAGCCCCAGGGGCGAGCCCTACAATGAGCAGTTCTTC. V is TRBV5-1 and J is TRBJ2-1; tentatively, D is TRBD1 (6 bases). Germline V CDR1 and CDR2: SGHRS, YFSETQ. The CDR3 is 16 amino acids. Deletions cut 4 bases from V and 2 bases from J, with 16 bases between.

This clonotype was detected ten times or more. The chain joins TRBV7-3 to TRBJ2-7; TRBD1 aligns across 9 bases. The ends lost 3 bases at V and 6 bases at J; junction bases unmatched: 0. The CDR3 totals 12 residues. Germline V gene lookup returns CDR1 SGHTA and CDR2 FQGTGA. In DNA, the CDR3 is TGTGCCAGCAGCTTGACAGGGGGCGAGCAGTACTTC. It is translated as CASSLTGGEQYF.

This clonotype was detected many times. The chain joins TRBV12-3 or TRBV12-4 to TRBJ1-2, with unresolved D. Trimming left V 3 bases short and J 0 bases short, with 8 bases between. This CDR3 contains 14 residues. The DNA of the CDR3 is TGTGCCAGCAGTTTGGGCGGAGCTAACTATGGCTACACCTTC. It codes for CASSLGGANYGYTF.

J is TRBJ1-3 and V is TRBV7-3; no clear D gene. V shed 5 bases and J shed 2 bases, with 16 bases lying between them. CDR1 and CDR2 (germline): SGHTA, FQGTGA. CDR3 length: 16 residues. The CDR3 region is CASSPDEEGAGNTIYF. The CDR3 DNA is TGTGCCAGCAGCCCCGACGAAGAGGGCGCTGGAAACACCATATATTTT.